This T cell receptor (beta chain) was identified during a study of cytomegalovirus exposure and HLA in healthy donors. Study-level results: TCR beta sequences numbering around 15,000 were associated with HLA alleles at 0.05 false discovery rate in a later analysis.

The CDR3 runs to 14 residues. V was shortened by 4 bases and J by 5 bases, with 14 bases between the two germline ends. Germline CDR1 and CDR2: MGHRA and YSYEKL. A multiplex PCR was run with 60 Vbeta primers and 13 Jbeta primers. The method was immunoSEQ multiplex PCR; TCRdb's version includes in-frame clones alone and lacks a portion of them. The profile covers around 67,000 clones, with roughly 68% appearing a single time and about 3% taken by the ten largest. This clone showed up just a few times. Its antigen remains unknown. The donors comprised healthy bone marrow donors. The origin of this receptor is a woman in her fifties or sixties in good health and CMV-seronegative. Material for sequencing was PBMCs. This rearrangement joins TRBV4-1 to TRBJ1-1; D might be TRBD1 (6 bases). In DNA, the CDR3 is TGCGCCAGCAGCCGGTCACAGGGCAATACTGAAGCTTTCTTT. Its protein is CASSRSQGNTEAFF.